This entry features one T cell receptor beta chain sequence. This sample was taken from a study of human T cells and chemical hapten exposure. As for the study in general: Slight volume differences across pooled libraries mainly accounted for varying per-sample TCR yields.

The CDR3 consists of 12 residues. Trimming shortened V by 6 bases and J by 5 bases, and 10 bases separated the two germline ends. TCRdb reanalysed the RACE reads using MiXCR and keeps one entry per CDR3 protein. The sample holds 180,000 or so distinct CDR3 sequences, about 14% seen once. This sample's time point: patch test 1, 2 weeks after DPC sensitization. The sample's treatment: therapeutic diphenylcyclopropenone sensitization with weekly scalp DPC. Patches went on only after blood had been drawn each time. The input for sequencing was whole blood, taken in connection with sensitization to the hapten diphenylcyclopropenone (DPC). The J gene is TRBJ2-5, the V gene TRBV12-3 or TRBV12-4, with D perhaps matching TRBD1 (7 bases). The sequence derives from a woman aged 25 to 45 with alopecia areata. Some clones in this sample may be carry-over from other donors' samples. The DNA for the CDR3 is TGTGCCAGCAGACCAGGGGGGGAGACCCAGTACTTC. Protein sequence: CASRPGGETQYF.